The source of this T cell receptor beta chain is a study of blood T cells in healthy people across ages. On this clonotype: Its target is unknown.

Ranging in age from roughly 6 to 90, the donors were healthy Caucasian individuals from Russia. There were at least 6 micrograms of total RNA extracted from every sample. This CDR3 spans 15 amino acids. V dropped 3 bases and J dropped 0; count of bases not matched to a gene: 5. Germline V gene sequence: CDR1 DFQATT, CDR2 SNEGSKA (reference sequence). General study points: Donors of long life had a larger count of naive CD4+ cells and greater diversity than aged donors.

PCR was performed a second time for about 7 to 11 cycles using a sample-barcoded 5' primer and a J-beta primer mix. The authors tagged each cDNA molecule using a template-switch adaptor with 12 random nucleotides. TCRdb reanalysed the 5' RACE reads using MiXCR and keeps one entry per CDR3 protein. The sample holds 1.5 million to 2 million distinct CDR3 sequences; 28% are singletons and the top ten take 6.5% to 8.5%. The J gene is TRBJ2-1, the V gene TRBV20-1; 7 nucleotides match TRBD2. This TCR derives from a woman in her 30s in good health. Sequenced input: blood. CDR3 loop: CSASSASGSYNEQFF. As DNA, the CDR3 is TGCAGTGCTAGTAGCGCTAGCGGCTCCTACAATGAGCAGTTCTTC.